These T cell receptor beta chains were read from a single sample in a study of CD8 T cells in Susac syndrome. One entry per CDR3 protein results from TCRdb running MiXCR on the immunoSEQ multiplex PCR reads. Here the sample spans about 110,000 distinct CDR3 sequences, approximately 94% being singletons. Sequencing was carried out using CD8+ T cells from PBMCs. The receptors derive from a human donor with Susac syndrome. The CDR3 runs from the conserved cysteine through the conserved F or W. D genes are given only for firm matches. Only some rows state a clone size, as once, few, many or a class for expanded clones.

V	D	size	J	length	DNA	CDR3
TRBV2	-	-	TRBJ1-3	14	TGTGCCAGCAGTGTCACAGATTCTGGAAACACCATATATTTT	CASSVTDSGNTIYF
TRBV20-1	TRBD2	-	TRBJ2-3	15	TGCAGTGCTAGAGTAGCGGGGGAGAGCACAGATACGCAGTATTTT	CSARVAGESTDTQYF
TRBV12-3/TRBV12-4	-	-	TRBJ1-6	14	TGTGCCAGCAGTTTAGGAGGGTACCGATCACCCCTCCACTTT	CASSLGGYRSPLHF
TRBV15	TRBD2	once	TRBJ2-3	13	TGTGCCACCAGCGGGAGGGGCCCAGATACGCAGTATTTT	CATSGRGPDTQYF
TRBV9	-	-	TRBJ2-7	12	TGTGCCAGCAGCGCAGGCACAGGGGAGCAGTACTTC	CASSAGTGEQYF
TRBV7-9	-	-	TRBJ2-2	15	TGTGCCAGCAGCTCATACGGCACGGGGGCCGGGGAGCTGTTTTTT	CASSSYGTGAGELFF
TRBV7-9	-	once	TRBJ2-7	15	TGTGCCAGCAGCTTAGCGGGGCTTGGCTCCTACGAGCAGTACTTC	CASSLAGLGSYEQYF
TRBV7-9	-	-	TRBJ2-7	13	TGTGCCAGCCAAAGCGAGGGTTCCTACGAGCAGTACTTC	CASQSEGSYEQYF
TRBV13	TRBD1	-	TRBJ2-3	14	TGTGCCAGCATGTACAGGGGATCCTTAGATACGCAGTATTTT	CASMYRGSLDTQYF
TRBV20-1	-	-	TRBJ2-2	15	TGCAGTGCTAGCCCCTTGGGGGGAAACACCGGGGAGCTGTTTTTT	CSASPLGGNTGELFF
TRBV5-1	-	once	TRBJ2-2	14	TGCGCCAGCAGCTTGGGAAGCACCACCGGGGAGCTGTTTTTT	CASSLGSTTGELFF
TRBV6-5	-	-	TRBJ2-3	15	TGTGCCAGCAGTCCTGGGGTAGGAACCTCAGATACGCAGTATTTT	CASSPGVGTSDTQYF
TRBV9	-	-	TRBJ1-1	15	TGTGCCAGCAGCGTAGGGGGAGGCAGCCACGGGGAAGCTTTCTTT	CASSVGGGSHGEAFF
TRBV9	-	-	TRBJ2-5	16	TGTGCCAGCAGCGTAGGAGACACCTCTCGAACAGAGACCCAGTACTTC	CASSVGDTSRTETQYF
TRBV27	TRBD2	few	TRBJ2-1	14	TGTGCCAGCAGTCGGACTAGCGGCTACAATGAGCAGTTCTTC	CASSRTSGYNEQFF
TRBV2	TRBD2	-	TRBJ2-1	13	TGTGCCAGCAGTGCGGGCGGGGGACATGAGCAGTTCTTC	CASSAGGGHEQFF